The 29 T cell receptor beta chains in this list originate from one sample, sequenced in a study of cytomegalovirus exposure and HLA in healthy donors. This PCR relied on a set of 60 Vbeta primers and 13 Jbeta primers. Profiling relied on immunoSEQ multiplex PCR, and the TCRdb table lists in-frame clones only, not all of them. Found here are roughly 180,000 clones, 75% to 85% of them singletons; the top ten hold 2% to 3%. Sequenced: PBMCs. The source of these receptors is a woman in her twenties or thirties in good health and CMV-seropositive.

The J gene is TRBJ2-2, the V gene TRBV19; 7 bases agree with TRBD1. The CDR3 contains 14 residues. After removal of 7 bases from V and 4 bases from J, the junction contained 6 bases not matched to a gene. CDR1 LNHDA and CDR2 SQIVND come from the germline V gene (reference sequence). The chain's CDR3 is CASMMAGGTGELFF. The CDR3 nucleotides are TGTGCCAGTATGATGGCAGGGGGCACCGGGGAGCTGTTTTTT. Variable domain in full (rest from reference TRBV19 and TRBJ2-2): DGGITQSPKYLFRKEGQNVTLSCEQNLNHDAMYWYRQDPGQGLRLIYYSQIVNDFQKGDIAEGYSVSREKKESFPLTVTSAQKNPTAFYLCASMMAGGTGELFFGEGSRLTVL.

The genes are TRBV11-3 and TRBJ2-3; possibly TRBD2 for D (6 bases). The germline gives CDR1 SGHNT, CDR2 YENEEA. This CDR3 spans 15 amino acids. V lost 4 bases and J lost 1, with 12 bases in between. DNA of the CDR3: TGTGCCAGCAGCTACGTAGCGGCCCGCACAGATACGCAGTATTTT. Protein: CASSYVAARTDTQYF.

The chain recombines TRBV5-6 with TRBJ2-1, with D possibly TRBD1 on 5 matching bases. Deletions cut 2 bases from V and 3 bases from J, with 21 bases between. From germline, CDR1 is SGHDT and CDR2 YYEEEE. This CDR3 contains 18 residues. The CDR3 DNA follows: TGTGCCAGCAGCTTATGGCAGGGCCCCAGTAAATTCTACAATGAGCAGTTCTTC. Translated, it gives CASSLWQGPSKFYNEQFF.

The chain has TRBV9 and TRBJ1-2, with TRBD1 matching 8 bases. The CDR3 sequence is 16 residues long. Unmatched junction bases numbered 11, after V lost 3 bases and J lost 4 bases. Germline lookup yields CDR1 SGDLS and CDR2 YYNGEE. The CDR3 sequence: CASSAGLGTGPYGYTF. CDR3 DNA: TGTGCCAGCAGCGCCGGCCTCGGGACAGGCCCCTATGGCTACACCTTC.

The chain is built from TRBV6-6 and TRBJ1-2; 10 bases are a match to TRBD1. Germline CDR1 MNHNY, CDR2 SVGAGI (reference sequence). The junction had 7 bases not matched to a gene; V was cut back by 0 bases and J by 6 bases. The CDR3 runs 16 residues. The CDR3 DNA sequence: TGTGCCAGCAGTTACTCACACCCCGGGACAGGGGATGGCTACACCTTC. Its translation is CASSYSHPGTGDGYTF.

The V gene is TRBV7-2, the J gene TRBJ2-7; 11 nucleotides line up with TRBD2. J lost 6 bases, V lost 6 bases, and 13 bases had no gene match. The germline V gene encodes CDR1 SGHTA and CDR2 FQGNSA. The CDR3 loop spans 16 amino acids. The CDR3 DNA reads TGTGCCAGCAGGAATTCCGGGACTAGCGGAATCGGCGAGCAGTACTTC. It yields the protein CASRNSGTSGIGEQYF.

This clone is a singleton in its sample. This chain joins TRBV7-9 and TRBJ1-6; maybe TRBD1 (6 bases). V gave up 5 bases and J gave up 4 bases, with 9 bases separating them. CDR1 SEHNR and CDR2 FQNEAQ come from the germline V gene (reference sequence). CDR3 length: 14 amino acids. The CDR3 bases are TGTGCCAGCAGCCAGGGGACGTATAATTCACCCCTCCACTTT. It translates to CASSQGTYNSPLHF.

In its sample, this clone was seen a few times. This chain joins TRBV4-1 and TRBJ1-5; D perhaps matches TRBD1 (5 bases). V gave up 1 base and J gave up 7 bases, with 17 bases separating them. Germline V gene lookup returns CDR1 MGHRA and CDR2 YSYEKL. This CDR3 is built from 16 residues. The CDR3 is CASSQGVGGSGQPQHF. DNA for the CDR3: TGCGCCAGCAGCCAAGGGGTCGGGGGATCGGGACAGCCCCAGCATTTT.

The CDR3 sequence: CASSEITDTEAFF. The CDR3 DNA reads as TGTGCCAGCAGTGAAATTACAGACACTGAAGCTTTCTTT. The chain recombines TRBV2 with TRBJ1-1, with D unresolved. Per the germline V gene, CDR1 is SNHLY and CDR2 is FYNNEI. Between the trimmed V and J ends, which lost 2 bases and 3 bases, there was a span of 7 bases. The CDR3 is made up of 13 amino acids. Complete variable domain (other parts from reference TRBV2 and TRBJ1-1): EPEVTQTPSHQVTQMGQEVILRCVPISNHLYFYWYRQILGQKVEFLVSFYNNEISEKSEIFDDQFSVERPDGSNFTLKIRSTKLEDSAMYFCASSEITDTEAFFGQGTRLTVV.

The CDR3 loop reads CASSFVGEQYF. CDR3 coding DNA: TGTGCCAGCAGTTTTGTGGGCGAGCAGTACTTC. This rearrangement joins TRBV28 to TRBJ2-5; D gene ambiguous. The J call may be in error: the DNA end matches TRBJ2-7 better. The CDR3 loop spans 11 amino acids. Germline CDR1 MDHEN, CDR2 SYDVKM.

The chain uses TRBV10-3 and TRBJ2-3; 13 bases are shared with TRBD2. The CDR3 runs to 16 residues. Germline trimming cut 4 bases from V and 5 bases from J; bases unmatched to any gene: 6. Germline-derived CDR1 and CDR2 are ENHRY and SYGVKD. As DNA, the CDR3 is TGTGCCATCAGTGCTACTAGCGGGGGGGCCCAAGATACGCAGTATTTT. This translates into CAISATSGGAQDTQYF.

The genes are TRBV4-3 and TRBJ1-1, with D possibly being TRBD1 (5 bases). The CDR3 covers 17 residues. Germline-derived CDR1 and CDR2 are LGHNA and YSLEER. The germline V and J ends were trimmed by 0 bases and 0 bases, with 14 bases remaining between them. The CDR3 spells CASSQDRTREVNTEAFF. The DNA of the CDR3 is TGCGCCAGCAGCCAAGATCGGACAAGGGAGGTGAACACTGAAGCTTTCTTT.

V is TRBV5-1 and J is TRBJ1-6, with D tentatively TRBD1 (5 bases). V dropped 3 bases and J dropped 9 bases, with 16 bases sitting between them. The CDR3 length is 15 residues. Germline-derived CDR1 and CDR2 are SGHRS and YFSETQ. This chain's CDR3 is CASSSLQGSGSPLHF. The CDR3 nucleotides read TGCGCCAGCAGCTCCCTTCAGGGCTCGGGTTCACCCCTCCACTTT. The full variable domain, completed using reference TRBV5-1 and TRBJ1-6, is KAGVTQTPRYLIKTRGQQVTLSCSPISGHRSVSWYQQTPGQGLQFLFEYFSETQRNKGNFPGRFSGRQFSNSRSEMNVSTLELGDSALYLCASSSLQGSGSPLHFGNGTRLTVT.

The CDR3, as DNA: TGTGCCAGTAGTAGTGGGGGGGCAAAGACCCAGTACTTC. Protein product: CASSSGGAKTQYF. The chain uses TRBV19 and TRBJ2-5; perhaps TRBD2 as D (7 bases). Germline V lookup: CDR1 LNHDA, CDR2 SQIVND (reference sequence). The CDR3 is 13 amino acids. The germline V and J ends were trimmed by 4 bases and 6 bases, with 12 bases remaining between them.

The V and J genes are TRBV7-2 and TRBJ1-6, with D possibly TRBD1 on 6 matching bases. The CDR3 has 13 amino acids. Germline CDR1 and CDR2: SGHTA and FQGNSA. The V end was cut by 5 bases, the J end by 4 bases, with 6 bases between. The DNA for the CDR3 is TGTGCCAGCAGCGGACAGTATAATTCACCCCTCCACTTT. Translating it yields CASSGQYNSPLHF.

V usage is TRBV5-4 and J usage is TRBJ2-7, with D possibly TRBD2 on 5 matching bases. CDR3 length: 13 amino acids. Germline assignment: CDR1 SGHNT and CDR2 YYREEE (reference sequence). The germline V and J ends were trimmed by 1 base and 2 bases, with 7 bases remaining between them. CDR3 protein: CASSLLGAYEQYF. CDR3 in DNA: TGTGCCAGCAGCTTGTTGGGAGCCTACGAGCAGTACTTC.

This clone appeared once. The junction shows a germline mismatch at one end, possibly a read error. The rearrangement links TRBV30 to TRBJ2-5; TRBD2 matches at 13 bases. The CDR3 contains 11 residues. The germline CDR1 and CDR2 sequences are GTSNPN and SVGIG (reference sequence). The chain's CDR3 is CAWRLAGGPHF. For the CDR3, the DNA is TGTGCCTGGAGACTAGCGGGGGGGCCCCACTTC. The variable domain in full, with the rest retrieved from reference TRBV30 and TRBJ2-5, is SQTIHQWPATLVQPVGSPLSLECTVEGTSNPNLYWYRQAAGRGLQLLFYSVGIGQISSEVPQNLSASRPQDRQFILSSKKLLLSDSGFYLCAWRLAGGPHFGPGTRLLVL.

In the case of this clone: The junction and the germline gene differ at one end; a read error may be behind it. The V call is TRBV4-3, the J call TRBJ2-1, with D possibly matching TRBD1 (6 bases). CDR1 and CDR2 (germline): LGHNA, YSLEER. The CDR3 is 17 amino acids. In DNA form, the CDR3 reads TGCGCCAACAGCCAGTCCTTGGACAGAGAAATCTACAATGAGCAGTTCTTC. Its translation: CANSQSLDREIYNEQFF.

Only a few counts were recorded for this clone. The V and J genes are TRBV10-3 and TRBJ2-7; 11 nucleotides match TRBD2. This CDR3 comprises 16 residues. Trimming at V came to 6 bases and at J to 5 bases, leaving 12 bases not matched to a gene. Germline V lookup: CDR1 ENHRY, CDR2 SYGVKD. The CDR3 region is CAIRGQLAGGQDEQYF. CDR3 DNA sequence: TGTGCCATCAGAGGGCAATTAGCGGGGGGGCAGGACGAGCAGTACTTC.

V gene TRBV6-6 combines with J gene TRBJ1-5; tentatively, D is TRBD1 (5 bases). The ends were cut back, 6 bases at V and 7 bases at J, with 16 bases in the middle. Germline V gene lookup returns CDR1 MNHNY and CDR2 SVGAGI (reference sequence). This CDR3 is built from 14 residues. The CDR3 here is CASSPDSNGQPQHF. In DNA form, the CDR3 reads TGTGCCAGCAGCCCCGACAGTAATGGACAGCCCCAGCATTTT.

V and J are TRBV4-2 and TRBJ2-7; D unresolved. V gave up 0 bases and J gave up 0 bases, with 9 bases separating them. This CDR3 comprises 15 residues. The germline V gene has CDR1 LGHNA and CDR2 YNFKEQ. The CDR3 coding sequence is TGTGCCAGCAGCCAAGAGTCATCCAGCTCCTACGAGCAGTACTTC. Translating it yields CASSQESSSSYEQYF.

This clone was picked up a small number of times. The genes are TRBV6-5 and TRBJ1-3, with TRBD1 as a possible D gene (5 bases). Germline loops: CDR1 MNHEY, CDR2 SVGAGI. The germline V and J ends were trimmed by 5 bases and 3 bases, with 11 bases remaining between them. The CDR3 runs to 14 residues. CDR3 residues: CASSTGGGGNTIYF. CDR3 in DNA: TGTGCCAGCAGTACCGGGGGGGGTGGAAACACCATATATTTT.

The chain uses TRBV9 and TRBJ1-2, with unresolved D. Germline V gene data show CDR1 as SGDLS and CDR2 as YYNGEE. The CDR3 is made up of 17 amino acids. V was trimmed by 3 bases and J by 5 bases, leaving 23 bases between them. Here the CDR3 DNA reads TGTGCCAGCAGCGCCATGCCGTCTCAGTCCCATTCATATGGCTACACCTTC. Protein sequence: CASSAMPSQSHSYGYTF.

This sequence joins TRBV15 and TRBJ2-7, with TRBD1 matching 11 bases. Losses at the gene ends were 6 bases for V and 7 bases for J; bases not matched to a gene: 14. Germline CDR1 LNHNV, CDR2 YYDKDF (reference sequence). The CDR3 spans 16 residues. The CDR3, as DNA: TGTGCCACCAGATCACCCGAAGGACAGGGGGCGCGGGAGCAGTACTTC. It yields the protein CATRSPEGQGAREQYF.

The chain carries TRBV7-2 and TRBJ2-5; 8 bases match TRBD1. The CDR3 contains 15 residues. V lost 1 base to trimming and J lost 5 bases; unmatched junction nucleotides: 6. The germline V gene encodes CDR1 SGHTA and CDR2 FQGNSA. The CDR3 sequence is CASSLGTGYMETQYF. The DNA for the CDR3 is TGTGCCAGCAGCTTAGGGACAGGGTACATGGAGACCCAGTACTTC.

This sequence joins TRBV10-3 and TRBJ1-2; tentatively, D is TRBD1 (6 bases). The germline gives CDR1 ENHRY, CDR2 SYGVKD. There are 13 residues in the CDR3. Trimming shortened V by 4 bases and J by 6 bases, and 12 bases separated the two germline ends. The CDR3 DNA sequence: TGTGCCATCAGTGTCGAGACAGGAAATGGCTACACCTTC. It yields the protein CAISVETGNGYTF.

The CDR3 DNA is TGTGCCAGTAGTATAGACCGCCTTGGACTGAGCTATGGCTACACCTTC. This gives the protein CASSIDRLGLSYGYTF. This chain connects TRBV19 to TRBJ1-2; D not resolved. Germline V gene data show CDR1 as LNHDA and CDR2 as SQIVND (reference sequence). With 0 bases removed from V and 4 bases from J, the gap between germline ends came to 15 bases. CDR3 length: 16 residues.

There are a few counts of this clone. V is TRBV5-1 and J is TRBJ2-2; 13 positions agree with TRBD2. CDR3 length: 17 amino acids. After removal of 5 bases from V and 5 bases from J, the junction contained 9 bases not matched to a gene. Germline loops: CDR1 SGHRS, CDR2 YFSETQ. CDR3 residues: CASSSDPGLAGTGELFF. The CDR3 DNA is TGCGCCAGCAGTTCTGACCCGGGACTAGCGGGGACCGGGGAGCTGTTTTTT.

CDR3 coding DNA: TGTGCCATCAGTGATCAGAGGGAGCTTCAGCCCCAGCATTTT. It is translated as CAISDQRELQPQHF. The chain is built from TRBV10-3 and TRBJ1-5; D ambiguous. The CDR3 has 14 residues. V was cut by 3 bases and J by 6 bases, with 12 bases left in between. Per germline, CDR1 ENHRY and CDR2 SYGVKD.